The T cell receptor (beta chain) under discussion was sequenced for a study of shared clonotypes between healthy human individuals. The CDR3 extends over 12 amino acids. After removal of 5 bases from V and 5 bases from J, the junction contained 5 bases not matched to a gene. Germline V CDR1 and CDR2: SQVTM, ANQGSEA. Healthy HIV-negative adults without recent acute infections or vaccinations served as donors. General study points: The study found lower generation probabilities in non-shared clonotypes than in those shared by all four donors. Blood was the only sampled material, and tissue repertoires likely differ.

The authors split each subset's genomic DNA evenly across several immunoSEQ plates. Data came from immunoSEQ multiplex PCR; TCRdb stores just in-frame clones and leaves some out. The table has over a million clones, around 97% seen once; the top ten hold about 1.2%. Comment on this clone: Antigen unknown.

This sequence originates from a man aged 25 to 40 in good health. Sequencing was performed on naive CD4+ T cells sorted from blood. Indicated subset: CD45RA+ positively selected. The chain is built from TRBV29-1 and TRBJ2-5; 7 positions match TRBD1. In DNA, the CDR3 is TGCAGCGTTACAGGGGTCGGGGAGACCCAGTACTTC. Residues: CSVTGVGETQYF.